This T cell receptor (beta chain) was obtained from a study of early T cells in non-severe SARS-CoV-2 infection. Study-level background: Sequencing of bulk RNA from unsorted whole blood was done, without chain pairing.

Individually, cDNA molecules had unique molecular identifiers attached to them. TCRdb re-analysed the 5' RACE reads in MiXCR, keeping a single row per CDR3 protein. This sample has around 55,000 distinct CDR3 sequences, with around 14% found just once. The CDR3 totals 14 residues. After removal of 5 bases from V and 6 bases from J, the junction contained 5 bases not matched to a gene. Germline CDR1 and CDR2: SGHVS and FQNEAQ. The sample holds a few counts of this clonotype. This clonotype was sampled from an adult who was a healthcare worker with PCR-confirmed SARS-CoV-2 infection or an uninfected control (not recorded which). This specimen consisted of whole blood, obtained at baseline. This chain uses TRBV7-8 with TRBJ2-3, with 10 bases matching TRBD2. The CDR3 loop reads CASSSSGGSDTQYF. The CDR3 DNA follows: TGTGCCAGCAGCAGTAGCGGGGGGTCGGATACGCAGTATTTT. Full variable domain (rest looked up from reference TRBV7-8 and TRBJ2-3): GAGVSQSPRYKVAKRGQDVALRCDPISGHVSLFWYQQALGQGPEFLTYFQNEAQLDKSGLPSDRFFAERPEGSVSTLKIQRTQQEDSAVYLCASSSSGGSDTQYFGPGTRLTVL.